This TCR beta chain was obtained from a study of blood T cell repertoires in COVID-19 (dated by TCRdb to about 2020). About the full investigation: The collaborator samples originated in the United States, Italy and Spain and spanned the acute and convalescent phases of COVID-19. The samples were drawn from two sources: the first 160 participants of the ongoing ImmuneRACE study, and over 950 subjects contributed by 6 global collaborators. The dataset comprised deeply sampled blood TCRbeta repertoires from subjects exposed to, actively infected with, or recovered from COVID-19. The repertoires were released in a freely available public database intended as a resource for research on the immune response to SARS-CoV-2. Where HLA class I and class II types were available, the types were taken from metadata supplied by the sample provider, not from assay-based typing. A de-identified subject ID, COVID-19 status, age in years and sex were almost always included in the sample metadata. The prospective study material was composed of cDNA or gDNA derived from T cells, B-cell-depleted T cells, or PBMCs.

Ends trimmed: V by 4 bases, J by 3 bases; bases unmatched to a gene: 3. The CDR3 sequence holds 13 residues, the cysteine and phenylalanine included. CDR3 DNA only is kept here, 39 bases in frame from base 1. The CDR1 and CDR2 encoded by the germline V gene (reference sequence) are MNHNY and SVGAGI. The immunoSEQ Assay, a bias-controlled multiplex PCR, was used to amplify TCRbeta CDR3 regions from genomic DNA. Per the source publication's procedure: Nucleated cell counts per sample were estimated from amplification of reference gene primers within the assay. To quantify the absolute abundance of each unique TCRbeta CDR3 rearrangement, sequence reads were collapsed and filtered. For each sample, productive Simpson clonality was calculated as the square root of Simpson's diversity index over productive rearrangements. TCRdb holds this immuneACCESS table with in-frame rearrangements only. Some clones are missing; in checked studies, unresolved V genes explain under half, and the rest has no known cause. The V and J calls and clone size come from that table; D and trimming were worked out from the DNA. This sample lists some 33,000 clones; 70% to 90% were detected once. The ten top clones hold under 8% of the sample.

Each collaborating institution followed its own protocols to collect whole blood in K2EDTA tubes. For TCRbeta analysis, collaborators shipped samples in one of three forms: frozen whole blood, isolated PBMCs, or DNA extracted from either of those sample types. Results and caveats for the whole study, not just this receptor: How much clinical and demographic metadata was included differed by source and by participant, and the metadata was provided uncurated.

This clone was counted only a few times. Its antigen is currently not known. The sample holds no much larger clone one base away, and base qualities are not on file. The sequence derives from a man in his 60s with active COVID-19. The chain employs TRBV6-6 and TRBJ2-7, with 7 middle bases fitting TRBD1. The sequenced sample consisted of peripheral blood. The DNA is TGTGCCAGCAGTTTGGGACAGAACTACGAGCAGTACTTC. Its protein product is CASSLGQNYEQYF.